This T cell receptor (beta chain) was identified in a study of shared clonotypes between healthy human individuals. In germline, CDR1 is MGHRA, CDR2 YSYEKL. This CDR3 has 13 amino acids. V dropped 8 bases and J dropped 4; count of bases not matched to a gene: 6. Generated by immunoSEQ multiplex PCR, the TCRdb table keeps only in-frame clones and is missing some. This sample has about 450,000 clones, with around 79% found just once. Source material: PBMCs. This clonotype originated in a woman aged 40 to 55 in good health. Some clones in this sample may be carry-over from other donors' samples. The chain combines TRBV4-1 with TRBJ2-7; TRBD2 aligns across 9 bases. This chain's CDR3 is CASGRAGGYEQYF. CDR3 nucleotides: TGCGCCAGCGGCCGGGCGGGAGGGTACGAGCAGTACTTC.